The clone carrying this TCR beta chain was found a few times. Its antigen is currently unknown. Then a second PCR, running about 7 to 11 cycles, was carried out with a sample-barcoded 5' primer and a J-beta primer mix. Template switching added a 12-random-nucleotide identifier to every cDNA molecule. Each CDR3 protein is one row after TCRdb ran MiXCR on the 5' RACE reads. This sample has about 1.4 million distinct CDR3 sequences, with approximately 60% found just once. These data originate in a study of blood T cells in healthy people across ages. Every sample yielded at least 6.5 million isolated PBMCs. Trimming shortened V by 5 bases and J by 5 bases, and 9 bases separated the two germline ends. Germline V gene sequence: CDR1 MDHEN, CDR2 SYDVKM. CDR3 length equals 13 residues. Whole-study findings and limits: Strong correlation existed between TCR beta diversity and naive T cell percentage. Fewer expanded clones and more diversity marked long-lived versus aged donors.

This chain connects TRBV28 to TRBJ1-4; D is possibly TRBD1 (6 bases). The TCR originated in a man between 18 and 29 years old in good health. Sequencing was done on a sample of blood. CDR3 sequence: CASSPGTNEKLFF. In DNA form, the CDR3 reads TGTGCCAGCAGTCCGGGGACAAATGAAAAACTGTTTTTT.